This T cell receptor beta chain was found in a study of blood T cells in healthy people across ages. PCR was performed a second time for about 6 to 12 cycles using a sample-barcoded 5' primer and a J-beta primer mix. TCRdb ran MiXCR on the 5' RACE reads and lists one entry per CDR3 protein. This table holds roughly 1,500,000 distinct CDR3 sequences, almost 35% found once. This clonotype has more than one count but fewer than ten. CDR1 and CDR2 (germline): MNHEY, SVGAGI. This CDR3 region has 15 residues. V dropped 2 bases and J dropped 9; count of bases not matched to a gene: 5. The donors, healthy Caucasians from Russia, were aged roughly 6 to 90.

The rearrangement links TRBV6-5 to TRBJ2-1, with TRBD1 identical over 12 bases. This sequence was found in a woman under 40 in good health. Material for sequencing was blood. This CDR3 reads CASSYRDRGHFEQFF. CDR3 bases: TGTGCCAGCAGTTACCGGGACAGGGGGCATTTTGAGCAGTTCTTC.